This T cell receptor beta chain is from a study of T cells in localized non-small cell lung cancer. Here immunoSEQ multiplex PCR was the method, and the copy in TCRdb shows in-frame clones only, minus some. The sample consists of 53,000 or so clones, about nine tenths of them appearing once. CDR1 and CDR2 from the germline V gene are MDHEN and SYDVKM. This CDR3 contains 15 residues. Trimming stripped 8 bases from V and 4 bases from J, with 20 bases between. The rearrangement joins TRBV28 to TRBJ2-5; D remains ambiguous. The material was peripheral blood, obtained before any cancer treatment. This clonotype was sampled from a man between 40 and 75 years old with stage I lung adenocarcinoma. The CDR3, as DNA: TGTGCCAGCTGGCCCACCCTCGGATCCCCAGAGACCCAGTACTTC. Translating gives CASWPTLGSPETQYF.